This TCR beta chain is from a study of radiotherapy plus CTLA-4 blockade in lung cancer. Study observations and caveats: An expansion of tumor-derived TCR clones occurred in blood after radiotherapy plus ipilimumab.

Focal radiation was given together with CTLA-4 blockade (ipilimumab) to patients with chemo-refractory metastatic non-small-cell lung cancer. This clone was seen a handful of times. What it recognizes is unknown. Other DNA sequences in the sample encode the same CDR3. Assay: immunoSEQ multiplex PCR; the TCRdb copy retains only in-frame clones and omits some. The sample contains about 120,000 clones, nearly 80% of which appear only once. The CDR3 is 13 amino acids. Germline V gene data show CDR1 as MDHEN and CDR2 as SYDVKM. Trimming removed 2 bases from V and 8 bases from J; junction bases left unmatched: 4.

The chain employs TRBV28 and TRBJ1-2, with 8 bases aligning to TRBD1. The starting material was peripheral blood, obtained from a patient treated with radiotherapy plus ipilimumab. This receptor was taken from a human donor with non-small cell lung cancer who had a partial response to radiotherapy plus ipilimumab. CDR3 region: CASSLQGAGGYTF. Here the CDR3 DNA reads TGTGCCAGCAGTTTACAGGGGGCGGGGGGCTACACCTTC.